Shown below are 14 T cell receptor beta chains from a single sample sequenced in a study of cytomegalovirus exposure and HLA in healthy donors. The PCR ran on 60 Vbeta and 13 Jbeta primers. The repertoire was sequenced with immunoSEQ multiplex PCR; TCRdb's copy has only in-frame clones and lacks some. Of under 170,000 clones in the sample, 55% to 70% were seen once. Sequenced: PBMCs. These receptors all stem from a woman aged 60 to 75 in good health and CMV-seropositive.

The chain joins TRBV7-8 to TRBJ2-1; 7 bases line up with TRBD1. V was clipped by 3 bases and J by 7 bases; unmatched bases: 9. The germline CDR1 and CDR2 sequences are SGHVS and FQNEAQ. The CDR3 is 15 amino acids. CDR3 amino acids: CASSFTTGDWNEQFF. The CDR3 coding sequence is TGTGCCAGCAGCTTCACTACAGGGGATTGGAATGAGCAGTTCTTC.

This clone was recorded once. The chain recombines TRBV20-1 with TRBJ2-3; no clear D. The germline CDR1 and CDR2 sequences are DFQATT and SNEGSKA (reference sequence). The CDR3 is 11 amino acids. The CDR3 here is CIASITDTQYF. The DNA of the CDR3 is TGCATAGCAAGTATCACAGATACGCAGTATTTT.

This clone has just one count. The chain carries TRBV20-1 and TRBJ1-1; the D is unclear. The CDR3 is 11 amino acids. With 0 bases removed from V and 10 bases from J, the gap between germline ends came to 9 bases. Germline CDR1 is DFQATT and CDR2 is SNEGSKA (reference sequence). CDR3 in amino acids: CSARENSRAFF. CDR3 sequence (DNA): TGCAGTGCTAGAGAGAACTCTAGAGCTTTCTTT.

The chain employs TRBV19 and TRBJ2-5; perhaps TRBD2 as D (6 bases). The CDR3 length is 12 residues. Trimming cost V 8 bases and J 4 bases, with 11 bases left between them. Germline CDR1 and CDR2: LNHDA and SQIVND (reference sequence). CDR3 residues: CASGGVSETQYF. The CDR3 bases are TGTGCCAGTGGAGGGGTGTCAGAGACCCAGTACTTC.

For this clone: The sample holds other DNA sequences that translate to the same CDR3. The V and J genes are TRBV5-1 and TRBJ2-5, with no clear D. Germline V gives CDR1 SGHRS, CDR2 YFSETQ. This CDR3 has 13 residues. Trimming removed 2 bases at V and 5 bases at J, with 10 bases between. In nucleotides, the CDR3 is TGCGCCAGCAGCTTCCCGGGTGAGGAGACCCAGTACTTC. Amino acids: CASSFPGEETQYF.

The chain is built from TRBV4-2 and TRBJ2-5; 12 bases line up with TRBD2. The last part of the DNA fits TRBJ2-7 better; the J call may be wrong. This CDR3 spans 16 amino acids. The germline V gene encodes CDR1 LGHNA and CDR2 YNFKEQ. This CDR3 reads CASSRRTSGEVYEQYF. In nucleotides, the CDR3 is TGTGCCAGCAGCAGACGGACTAGCGGGGAGGTGTACGAGCAGTACTTC.

Of note for this clone: One end of the junction does not line up with germline, which may come from a read error. This chain connects TRBV30 to TRBJ1-1, with D perhaps matching TRBD1 (6 bases). Germline V lookup: CDR1 GTSNPN, CDR2 SVGIG (reference sequence). The CDR3 has 13 residues. The CDR3 nucleotides read TGTGCCTGGACCCGACAGGCCAACACTGAAGCTCTCTTT. Translation: CAWTRQANTEALF.

The chain joins TRBV2 to TRBJ2-7; TRBD1 agrees at 8 bases. J was trimmed by 4 bases and V by 3 bases; bases with no gene match: 8. CDR1 is SNHLY and CDR2 is FYNNEI in the germline V gene. There are 15 residues in the CDR3. CDR3 bases: TGTGCCAGCAGTGAGACGGCAGGGGGCGGGTACGAGCAGTACTTC. This sequence encodes CASSETAGGGYEQYF.

This clone was recorded once. The chain employs TRBV25-1 and TRBJ2-2; D perhaps matches TRBD1 (6 bases). This CDR3 contains 13 residues. V lost 8 bases and J lost 4, with 11 bases in between. CDR1 and CDR2 (germline): MGHDK, SYGVNS. The CDR3 nucleotides read TGTGCCAGCTACAGGGTAGGCACCGGGGAGCTGTTTTTT. This codes for CASYRVGTGELFF.

Notes on this clone: It differs at one base from a far larger clone, so likely a read error. CDR3 sequence reads: CASSPYGTRTKNIQYF. The CDR3 DNA follows: TGTGCCAGCAGTCCTTACGGGACTCGAACCAAAAACATTCAGTACTTC. The chain joins TRBV27 to TRBJ2-4; tentatively, D is TRBD2 (6 bases). Germline V gene lookup returns CDR1 MNHEY and CDR2 SMNVEV (reference sequence). The CDR3 is made up of 16 amino acids. V lost 5 bases to trimming and J lost 2 bases, with 16 bases between them.

The gene calls are TRBV10-1 and TRBJ2-5; 7 positions match TRBD1. After removal of 6 bases from V and 5 bases from J, the junction contained 6 bases not matched to a gene. CDR1 WNHNN and CDR2 SYGVQD come from the germline V gene (reference sequence). The CDR3 contains 13 residues. The CDR3 nucleotides read TGCGCCAGCAGCCTCACAGGGGAGGAGACCCAGTACTTC. Protein: CASSLTGEETQYF.

This rearrangement joins TRBV6-6 to TRBJ2-2; D might be TRBD2 (6 bases). Trimming took off 11 bases at V and 1 base at J, with 11 bases between the two ends. Per germline, CDR1 MNHNY and CDR2 SVGAGI (reference sequence). The CDR3 is 13 amino acids. The CDR3 nucleotides read TGTGCCGGGGCCGGGGGGAACACCGGGGAGCTGTTTTTT. Protein sequence: CAGAGGNTGELFF.

The genes are TRBV4-2 and TRBJ2-7; 8 bases fit TRBD2. The CDR3 covers 16 residues. In germline, CDR1 is LGHNA, CDR2 YNFKEQ. The V and J ends lost 5 bases and 2 bases, in that order; junction bases with no gene match: 11. CDR3 sequence reads: CASSTDPTSAAYEQYF. The CDR3 nucleotides read TGTGCCAGCAGCACAGATCCGACTAGCGCGGCCTACGAGCAGTACTTC.

The rearrangement joins TRBV7-8 to TRBJ2-1; TRBD2 matches at 9 bases. V was pared by 5 bases and J by 0 bases, with 8 bases of the junction left unmatched. Germline V gene lookup returns CDR1 SGHVS and CDR2 FQNEAQ. The CDR3 is 17 amino acids. CDR3 region: CASSPTGLAGSYNEQFF. The CDR3 DNA sequence: TGTGCCAGCAGCCCGACGGGACTAGCAGGCTCCTACAATGAGCAGTTCTTC. The complete variable domain, with remaining parts taken from reference TRBV7-8 and TRBJ2-1, reads GAGVSQSPRYKVAKRGQDVALRCDPISGHVSLFWYQQALGQGPEFLTYFQNEAQLDKSGLPSDRFFAERPEGSVSTLKIQRTQQEDSAVYLCASSPTGLAGSYNEQFFGPGTRLTVL.